The T cell receptor beta chain under discussion was sequenced for a study of shared clonotypes between healthy human individuals. Background on the study: Three CD4 naive, three CD4 memory, two CD8 naive and one CD8 memory plate were used per donor. Study-wide results and caveats: The study found lower generation probabilities in non-shared clonotypes than in those shared by all four donors. The sole specimen, blood, was sampled, and tissue repertoires likely differ.

As regards this clone: Its antigen is still unknown.

Every subset had its genomic DNA shared out evenly among several immunoSEQ plates. Assay used: immunoSEQ multiplex PCR; TCRdb lists only in-frame clones, some missing. The sample has about 1.5 million clones, 95% to 99% seen once. Germline loops: CDR1 MNHEY, CDR2 SVGAGI. J was trimmed by 10 bases and V by 5 bases; bases with no gene match: 7. The CDR3 runs 12 residues. This chain joins TRBV6-5 and TRBJ1-1; 7 bases agree with TRBD1. This clonotype was sampled from a man aged 30 to 45 in good health. The sequencing input was naive CD4+ T cells sorted from blood. Subset meaning: CD45RA+ positively selected. The CDR3 bases are TGTGCCAGCAGTCCGACAGGGATTGGAGCTTTCTTT. This sequence encodes CASSPTGIGAFF.